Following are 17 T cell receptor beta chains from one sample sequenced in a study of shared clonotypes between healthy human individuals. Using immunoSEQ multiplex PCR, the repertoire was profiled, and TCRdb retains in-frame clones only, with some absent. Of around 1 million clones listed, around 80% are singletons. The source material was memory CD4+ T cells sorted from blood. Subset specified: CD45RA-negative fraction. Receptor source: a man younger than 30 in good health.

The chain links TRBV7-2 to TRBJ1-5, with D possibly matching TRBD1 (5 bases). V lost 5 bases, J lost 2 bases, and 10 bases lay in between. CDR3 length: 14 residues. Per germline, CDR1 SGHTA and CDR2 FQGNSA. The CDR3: CASSPSTGNQPQHF. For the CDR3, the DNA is TGTGCCAGCAGCCCTTCGACAGGCAATCAGCCCCAGCATTTT. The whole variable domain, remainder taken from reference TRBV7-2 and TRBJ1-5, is GAGVSQSPSNKVTEKGKDVELRCDPISGHTALYWYRQSLGQGLEFLIYFQGNSAPDKSGLPSDRFSAERTGGSVSTLTIQRTQQEDSAVYLCASSPSTGNQPQHFGDGTRLSIL.

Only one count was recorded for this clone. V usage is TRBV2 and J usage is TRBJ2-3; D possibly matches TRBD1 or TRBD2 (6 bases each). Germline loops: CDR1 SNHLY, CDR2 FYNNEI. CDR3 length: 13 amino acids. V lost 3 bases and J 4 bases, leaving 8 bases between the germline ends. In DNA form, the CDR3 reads TGTGCCAGCAGTGACCGGGGGCCAGATACGCAGTATTTT. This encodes CASSDRGPDTQYF.

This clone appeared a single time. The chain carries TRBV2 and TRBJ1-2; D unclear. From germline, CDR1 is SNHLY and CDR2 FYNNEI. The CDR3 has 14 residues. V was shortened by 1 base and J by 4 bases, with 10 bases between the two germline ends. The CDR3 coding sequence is TGTGCCAGCAGTGAAGACCGACCCTTCTATGGCTACACCTTC. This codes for CASSEDRPFYGYTF. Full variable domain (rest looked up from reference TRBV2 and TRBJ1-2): EPEVTQTPSHQVTQMGQEVILRCVPISNHLYFYWYRQILGQKVEFLVSFYNNEISEKSEIFDDQFSVERPDGSNFTLKIRSTKLEDSAMYFCASSEDRPFYGYTFGSGTRLTVV.

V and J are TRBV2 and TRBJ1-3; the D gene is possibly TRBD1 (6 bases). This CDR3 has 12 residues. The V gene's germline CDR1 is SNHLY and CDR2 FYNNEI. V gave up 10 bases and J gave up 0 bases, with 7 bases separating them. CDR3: CATQGSGNTIYF. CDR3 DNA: TGTGCCACACAGGGCTCTGGAAACACCATATATTTT.

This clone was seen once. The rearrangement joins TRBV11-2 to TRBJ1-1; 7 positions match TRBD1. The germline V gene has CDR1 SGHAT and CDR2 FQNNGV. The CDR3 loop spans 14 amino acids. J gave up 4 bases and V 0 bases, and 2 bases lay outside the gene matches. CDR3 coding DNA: TGTGCCAGCAGCTTAGACAGGGGGGGCACTGAAGCTTTCTTT. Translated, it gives CASSLDRGGTEAFF.

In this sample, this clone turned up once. The CDR3 DNA reads as TGTGCCAGCAGGGAAAACAGGGCGAGGAGCGGCTACACCTTC. Translated, it gives CASRENRARSGYTF. V usage is TRBV6-5 and J usage is TRBJ1-2; D may be TRBD1 (6 bases). The CDR3 length is 14 residues. Germline V gives CDR1 MNHEY, CDR2 SVGAGI. Trimming stripped 6 bases from V and 8 bases from J, with 19 bases between.

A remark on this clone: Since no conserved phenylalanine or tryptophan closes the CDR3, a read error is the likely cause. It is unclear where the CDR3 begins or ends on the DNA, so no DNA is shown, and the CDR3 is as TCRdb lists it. The CDR3 spells CASSLALGTPSSL. The chain links TRBV7-2 to TRBJ2-3; whether TRBD2, the table's D call, matches the DNA was not checked. The CDR3 numbers 13 amino acids, ends counted. Germline assignment: CDR1 SGHTA and CDR2 FQGNSA.

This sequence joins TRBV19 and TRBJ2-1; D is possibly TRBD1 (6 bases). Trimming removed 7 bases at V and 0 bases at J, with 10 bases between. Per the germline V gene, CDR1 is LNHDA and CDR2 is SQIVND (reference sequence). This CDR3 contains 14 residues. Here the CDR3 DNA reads TGTGCCAGTACAGACAGGAGCTCCTACAATGAGCAGTTCTTC. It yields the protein CASTDRSSYNEQFF.

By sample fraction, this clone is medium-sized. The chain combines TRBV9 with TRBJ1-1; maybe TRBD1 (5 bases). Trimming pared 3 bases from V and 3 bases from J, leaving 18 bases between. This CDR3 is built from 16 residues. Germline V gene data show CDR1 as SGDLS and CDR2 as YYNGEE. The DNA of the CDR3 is TGTGCCAGCAGCGCGGGGCAGGGCCCATACTACACTGAAGCTTTCTTT. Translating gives CASSAGQGPYYTEAFF.

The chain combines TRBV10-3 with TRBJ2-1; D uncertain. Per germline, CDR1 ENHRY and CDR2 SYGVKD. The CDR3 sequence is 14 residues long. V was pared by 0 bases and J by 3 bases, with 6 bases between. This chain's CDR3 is CAISESSFYNEQFF. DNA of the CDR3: TGTGCCATCAGTGAGTCGAGTTTCTACAATGAGCAGTTCTTC.

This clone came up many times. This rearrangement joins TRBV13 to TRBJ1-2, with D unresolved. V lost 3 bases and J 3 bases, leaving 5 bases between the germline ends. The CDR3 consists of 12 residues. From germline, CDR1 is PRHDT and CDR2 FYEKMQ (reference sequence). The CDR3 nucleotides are TGTGCCAGCAGCTTTTTGGACTATGGCTACACCTTC. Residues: CASSFLDYGYTF.

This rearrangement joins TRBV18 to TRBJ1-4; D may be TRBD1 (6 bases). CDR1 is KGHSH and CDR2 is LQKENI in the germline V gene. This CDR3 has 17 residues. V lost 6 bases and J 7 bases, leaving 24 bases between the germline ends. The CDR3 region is CASSPLLSGGRGEKLFF. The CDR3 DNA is TGTGCCAGCTCCCCCCTGTTGTCCGGGGGCCGGGGTGAAAAACTGTTTTTT.

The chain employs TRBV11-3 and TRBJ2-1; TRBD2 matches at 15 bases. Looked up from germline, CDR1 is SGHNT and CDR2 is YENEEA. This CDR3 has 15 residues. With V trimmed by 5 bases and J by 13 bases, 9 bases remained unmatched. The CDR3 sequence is CASSRGLAGGSEQFF. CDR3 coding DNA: TGTGCCAGCAGCCGAGGACTAGCGGGAGGGTCTGAACAGTTCTTC.

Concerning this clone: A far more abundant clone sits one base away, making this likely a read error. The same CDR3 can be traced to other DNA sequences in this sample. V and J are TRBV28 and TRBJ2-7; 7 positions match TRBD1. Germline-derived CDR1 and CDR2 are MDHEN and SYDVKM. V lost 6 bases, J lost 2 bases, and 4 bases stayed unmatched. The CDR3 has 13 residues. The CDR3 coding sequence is TGTGCCAGCAGCCGGACAGGTACCTACGAGCAGTACTTC. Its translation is CASSRTGTYEQYF.

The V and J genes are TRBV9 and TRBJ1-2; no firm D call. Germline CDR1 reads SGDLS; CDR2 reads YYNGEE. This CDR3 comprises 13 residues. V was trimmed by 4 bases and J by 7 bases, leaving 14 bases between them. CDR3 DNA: TGTGCCAGCAGCCAGGAGAAGGGCGGTGGCTACACCTTC. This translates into CASSQEKGGGYTF.

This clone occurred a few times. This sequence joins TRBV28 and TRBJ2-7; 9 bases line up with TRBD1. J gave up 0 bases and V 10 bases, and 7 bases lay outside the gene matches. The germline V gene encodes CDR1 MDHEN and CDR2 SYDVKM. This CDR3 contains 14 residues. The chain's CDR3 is CATMDRGSSYEQYF. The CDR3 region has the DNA TGTGCCACTATGGACAGGGGAAGCTCCTACGAGCAGTACTTC.

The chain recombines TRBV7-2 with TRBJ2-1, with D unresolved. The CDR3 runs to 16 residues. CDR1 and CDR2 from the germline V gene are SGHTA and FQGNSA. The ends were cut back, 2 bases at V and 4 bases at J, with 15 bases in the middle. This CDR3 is CASSLPVLVEYNEQFF. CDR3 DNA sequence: TGTGCCAGCAGCTTACCAGTTTTGGTGGAATACAATGAGCAGTTCTTC.